Each of the 16 T cell receptor beta chains below was sequenced from the same sample in a study of shared clonotypes between healthy human individuals (dated by TCRdb to 2020 to 2021). The protocol used for the library was the immunoSEQ multiplex PCR assay. TCRdb retrieved this table from immuneACCESS and kept in-frame rearrangements only. Not all clones are present; in checked studies, unresolved V genes account for under half, and no reason is known for the remainder. This sample is represented by about 2 million clones; roughly 95% of them were singletons. The ten biggest clones cover around 1.2% of the sample. CD8 naive samples consisted of CD45RO-negative cells that were positively selected for CCR7, yielding a CD45RA+CCR7+ population without TemRA cells. The sequencing sample was made of naive CD8+ T cells sorted from blood. According to the study, the label for this sample's cell subset or site signals: CD45RA+CCR7+. The receptors shown here come from a young man in good health.

This chain connects TRBV4-2 to TRBJ2-1, with D uncertain. Germline assignment: CDR1 LGHNA and CDR2 YNFKEQ. The CDR3 is 13 amino acids. V lost 0 bases, J lost 4 bases, and 4 bases lay in between. The CDR3 DNA sequence: TGTGCCAGCAGCCAAGAATGGTACAATGAGCAGTTCTTC. It yields the protein CASSQEWYNEQFF.

The CDR3 nucleotides are TGTGCCAGCAGCATGGGACAGGCCGATGGCTACACCTTC. This translates into CASSMGQADGYTF. The chain joins TRBV9 to TRBJ1-2; 8 positions agree with TRBD1. CDR1 and CDR2 (germline): SGDLS, YYNGEE. Germline trimming cut 4 bases from V and 6 bases from J; bases unmatched to any gene: 5. The CDR3 contains 13 residues.

J is TRBJ2-1 and V is TRBV7-9, with a possible D match to TRBD1 (6 bases). Looked up from germline, CDR1 is SEHNR and CDR2 is FQNEAQ (reference sequence). The CDR3 covers 12 residues. Trimming pared 5 bases from V and 8 bases from J, leaving 10 bases between. DNA for the CDR3: TGTGCCAGCAGCCCGGACAGTCATGAGCAGTTCTTC. Protein sequence: CASSPDSHEQFF.

The gene calls are TRBV4-1 and TRBJ1-1; D gene ambiguous. The ends were cut back, 1 base at V and 3 bases at J, with 12 bases in the middle. Germline loops: CDR1 MGHRA, CDR2 YSYEKL. This CDR3 comprises 15 residues. In nucleotides, the CDR3 is TGCGCCAGCAGCCAAGGCGGCGGCGGATACACTGAAGCTTTCTTT. It yields the protein CASSQGGGGYTEAFF.

This chain joins TRBV6-5 and TRBJ2-7; D uncertain. V lost 5 bases to trimming and J lost 2 bases, with 10 bases between them. Germline-derived CDR1 and CDR2 are MNHEY and SVGAGI. The CDR3 has 13 amino acids. CDR3 protein: CASSGGRAYEQYF. The CDR3 DNA follows: TGTGCCAGCAGTGGCGGACGGGCCTACGAGCAGTACTTC.

The rearrangement joins TRBV4-1 to TRBJ2-7; unclear D gene. V was trimmed by 1 base and J by 2 bases, leaving 9 bases between them. Looked up from germline, CDR1 is MGHRA and CDR2 is YSYEKL. This CDR3 has 14 residues. CDR3 bases: TGCGCCAGCAGCCAAGGGATTGTGGCCTACGAGCAGTACTTC. Its translation is CASSQGIVAYEQYF.

The chain couples TRBV30 to TRBJ2-1; TRBD2 matches 8 bases. V trimming: 1 base; J trimming: 4 bases; junction bases outside the gene matches: 6. This CDR3 comprises 15 residues. CDR1 is GTSNPN, CDR2 SVGIG, per germline (reference sequence). This CDR3 is CAWSGETSAYNEQFF. CDR3 bases: TGTGCCTGGAGTGGCGAGACTAGCGCATACAATGAGCAGTTCTTC.

With regard to this clone: The same CDR3 arises from other DNA sequences in this sample as well. The chain employs TRBV5-1 and TRBJ2-1, with 10 bases matching TRBD2. The ends lost 3 bases at V and 2 bases at J; junction bases unmatched: 2. The CDR3 spans 15 residues. Germline CDR1 reads SGHRS; CDR2 reads YFSETQ. CDR3 region: CASSSSGGPYNEQFF. The DNA of the CDR3 is TGCGCCAGCAGCTCTAGCGGGGGCCCCTACAATGAGCAGTTCTTC. The full variable domain, with the rest looked up from reference TRBV5-1 and TRBJ2-1, is KAGVTQTPRYLIKTRGQQVTLSCSPISGHRSVSWYQQTPGQGLQFLFEYFSETQRNKGNFPGRFSGRQFSNSRSEMNVSTLELGDSALYLCASSSSGGPYNEQFFGPGTRLTVL.

The rearrangement uses TRBV7-4 and TRBJ1-2; D not resolved. The CDR3 loop spans 14 amino acids. Germline V gene lookup returns CDR1 SGHVT and CDR2 SQSDAQ. Trimming left V 5 bases short and J 4 bases short, with 14 bases between. The CDR3 protein is CASSLWKRSYGYTF. DNA for the CDR3: TGTGCCAGCAGCCTGTGGAAGAGATCCTATGGCTACACCTTC.

The chain recombines TRBV9 with TRBJ1-2; 9 bases line up with TRBD1. The CDR3 runs to 14 residues. Germline V CDR1 and CDR2: SGDLS, YYNGEE. The V segment lost 0 bases and the J segment 10 bases; nucleotides outside the gene matches: 7. The CDR3 DNA follows: TGTGCCAGCAGCGTAGAAGGAACAGGGGGCGACTACACCTTC. It translates to CASSVEGTGGDYTF.

This clone appeared once. The chain joins TRBV15 to TRBJ1-2; D remains unclear. Trimming shortened V by 1 base and J by 10 bases, and 7 bases separated the two germline ends. Germline V gives CDR1 LNHNV, CDR2 YYDKDF (reference sequence). This CDR3 comprises 11 residues. The CDR3 DNA sequence: TGTGCCACCAGCAGAGGCGCGGACTACACCTTC. As protein: CATSRGADYTF. Supplemented by reference TRBV15 and TRBJ1-2, the full variable domain reads DAMVIQNPRYQVTQFGKPVTLSCSQTLNHNVMYWYQQKSSQAPKLLFHYYDKDFNNEADTPDNFQSRRPNTSFCFLDIRSPGLGDTAMYLCATSRGADYTFGSGTRLTVV.

This chain joins TRBV5-3 and TRBJ1-2; D is uncertain. TRBV5-3 is identified as an open reading frame with a role that is uncertain. V was trimmed by 0 bases and J by 7 bases, leaving 13 bases between them. The CDR3 totals 14 residues. The CDR3 sequence is CARSLARGPGGYTF. DNA of the CDR3: TGTGCCAGAAGCTTGGCGCGGGGTCCCGGTGGCTACACCTTC.

The V call is TRBV6-5, the J call TRBJ1-1, with TRBD1 identical over 7 bases. The V gene's germline CDR1 is MNHEY and CDR2 SVGAGI. Trimming cost V 4 bases and J 9 bases; bases outside gene matches: 14. CDR3 size: 15 residues. The CDR3 loop is CASSSDPGQPQKAFF. DNA of the CDR3: TGTGCCAGCAGTTCGGACCCGGGACAGCCTCAGAAAGCTTTCTTT.

V is TRBV4-1 and J is TRBJ2-2; D not resolved. CDR3 length: 14 residues. Germline CDR1 is MGHRA and CDR2 is YSYEKL. V was shortened by 6 bases and J by 6 bases, with 14 bases between the two germline ends. For the CDR3, the DNA is TGCGCCAGCAGATTGGAGCAAACGGCCGGGGAGCTGTTTTTT. The encoded protein is CASRLEQTAGELFF.

The rearrangement uses TRBV28 and TRBJ2-5, with TRBD1 matching 8 bases. This CDR3 spans 14 amino acids. V gave up 5 bases and J gave up 5 bases; unmatched junction bases: 7. Germline loops: CDR1 MDHEN, CDR2 SYDVKM. In DNA form, the CDR3 reads TGTGCCAGCAGTCTCCGGACAGGGCCGGAGACCCAGTACTTC. Its translation: CASSLRTGPETQYF.

This sequence joins TRBV27 and TRBJ2-1; no definite D call. The CDR3 extends over 15 amino acids. V was shortened by 8 bases and J by 0 bases, with 14 bases between the two germline ends. Germline V gene sequence: CDR1 MNHEY, CDR2 SMNVEV (reference sequence). The CDR3 here is CASSTVPSSYNEQFF. In nucleotides, the CDR3 is TGTGCCAGCTCGACCGTCCCGAGCTCCTACAATGAGCAGTTCTTC.